This entry lists 27 T cell receptor beta chains sequenced from one sample in a study of CD8+CD57+ T cells in acquired aplastic anemia. The study profiled TCR beta VDJ and CDR3 using genomic DNA as template. TCRdb re-analysed the reads in MiXCR, keeping a single row per CDR3 protein. The sample records hundreds of thousands of distinct CDR3 sequences, 55% to 70% being singletons. Sequenced sample: sorted CD4+, CD8+, or CD8+CD57+ T cells (not recorded which) from PBMCs. Receptors were obtained from a human donor in good health, serving as a control.

This clonotype was seen once. CDR3 in amino acids: CASSLELAAMDEQFF. Here the CDR3 DNA reads TGTGCCAGCAGCTTGGAACTAGCGGCCATGGATGAGCAGTTCTTC. This sequence joins TRBV7-3 and TRBJ2-1; 8 bases are a match to TRBD2. CDR3 length equals 15 residues. V was clipped by 3 bases and J by 8 bases; unmatched bases: 9. CDR1 and CDR2 from the germline V gene are SGHTA and FQGTGA.

V and J are TRBV10-3 and TRBJ2-1; D gene ambiguous. This CDR3 contains 12 residues. Germline assignment: CDR1 ENHRY and CDR2 SYGVKD. Trimming removed 6 bases at V and 7 bases at J, with 10 bases between. DNA of the CDR3: TGTGCCATCAGAGGCTTGGCAAATGAGCAGTTCTTC. Translation gives CAIRGLANEQFF.

The chain recombines TRBV7-8 with TRBJ2-3, with D possibly TRBD1 on 6 matching bases. V was shortened by 0 bases and J by 12 bases, with 22 bases between the two germline ends. CDR1 is SGHVS and CDR2 is FQNEAQ in the germline V gene. The CDR3 length is 16 residues. CDR3 in DNA: TGTGCCAGCAGCTTAGCGGGCACGGGACAAAACTATAGCCAGTATTTT. This sequence encodes CASSLAGTGQNYSQYF.

Concerning this clonotype itself: A junction boundary mismatches the germline segment, possibly from a read error. This chain uses TRBV27 with TRBJ1-5; D unclear. Germline lookup yields CDR1 MNHEY and CDR2 SMNVEV (reference sequence). This CDR3 has 15 amino acids. This CDR3 is CAISDPTLTQETQHF. DNA for the CDR3: TGTGCCATCAGTGATCCCACCTTGACGCAAGAGACCCAGCATTTT.

This chain links TRBV20-1 with TRBJ1-4; D gene uncertain. The CDR3 length is 11 residues. V was pared by 0 bases and J by 13 bases, with 9 bases between. Germline values: CDR1 DFQATT, CDR2 SNEGSKA (reference sequence). CDR3 in amino acids: CSARERWGLFF. Here the CDR3 DNA reads TGCAGTGCTAGAGAACGGTGGGGACTGTTTTTT.

Concerning this clonotype: At one end the junction does not follow the germline gene, possibly because of a read error. The V gene is TRBV20-1, the J gene TRBJ1-2, with a possible D match to TRBD1 (5 bases). CDR1 and CDR2 from the germline V gene are DFQATT and SNEGSKA (reference sequence). This CDR3 is 11 amino acids long. In DNA, the CDR3 is TGCAGTCCTAGGGAGGGGAATGGCTACACCTTC. Its protein product is CSPREGNGYTF.

The chain couples TRBV11-2 to TRBJ1-2, with 10 bases matching TRBD1. From germline, CDR1 is SGHAT and CDR2 FQNNGV. The CDR3 totals 14 residues. The V segment lost 5 bases and the J segment 4 bases; nucleotides outside the gene matches: 4. CDR3 loop: CASSTTGGTYGYTF. Written as DNA, the CDR3 is TGTGCCAGCAGCACGACAGGGGGCACCTATGGCTACACCTTC.

The J gene is TRBJ2-1, the V gene TRBV2; 8 positions agree with TRBD1. The germline V gene encodes CDR1 SNHLY and CDR2 FYNNEI. With 8 bases clipped from V and 9 bases from J, the junction kept 12 bases outside the gene matches. This CDR3 is built from 14 residues. CDR3: CASSREGTGSEQFF. The CDR3 coding sequence is TGTGCCAGCTCTCGGGAAGGGACAGGCAGTGAGCAGTTCTTC.

This clonotype came up many times. The CDR3 DNA reads TGTGCCAGCAGCCGCGGGGGGCGCGAGTACGAGCAGTACTTC. Its protein product is CASSRGGREYEQYF. The rearrangement links TRBV9 to TRBJ2-7, with TRBD2 matching over 8 bases. In germline, CDR1 is SGDLS, CDR2 YYNGEE. V lost 4 bases to trimming and J lost 4 bases; unmatched junction nucleotides: 7. This CDR3 has 14 residues.

This chain connects TRBV29-1 to TRBJ1-3; unclear D gene. CDR3 size: 15 residues. V was cut by 5 bases and J by 16 bases, with 30 bases left in between. Germline V gene data show CDR1 as SQVTM and CDR2 as ANQGSEA. The CDR3 sequence: CSVRDLPRFANTLYF. In DNA form, the CDR3 reads TGCAGCGTTAGAGATTTGCCGCGGTTCGCAAACACCCTGTATTTT. Drawing the rest from reference TRBV29-1 and TRBJ1-3, the complete variable domain is SAVISQKPSRDICQRGTSLTIQCQVDSQVTMMFWYRQQPGQSLTLIATANQGSEATYESGFVIDKFPISRPNLTFSTLTVSNMSPEDSSIYLCSVRDLPRFANTLYFGEGSWLTVV.

The V call is TRBV15, the J call TRBJ2-7; D unclear. V was cut by 8 bases and J by 2 bases, with 16 bases left in between. The CDR3 is 14 amino acids. Per germline, CDR1 LNHNV and CDR2 YYDKDF (reference sequence). CDR3 bases: TGTGCCACCTGCACCCACAACGACCCCTACGAGCAGTACTTC. Residues: CATCTHNDPYEQYF.

J is TRBJ1-1 and V is TRBV10-3, with D uncertain. The CDR3 length is 14 residues. V was clipped by 6 bases and J by 0 bases, with 11 bases between them. The germline V gene encodes CDR1 ENHRY and CDR2 SYGVKD. The CDR3 nucleotides are TGTGCCATCAGGGAAAGTGGGATGAACACTGAAGCTTTCTTT. This codes for CAIRESGMNTEAFF.

Concerning this clonotype: A junction end diverges from the germline sequence, so it may reflect a read error. V is TRBV5-1 and J is TRBJ2-7; D gene ambiguous. The length of the CDR3 is 12 residues. The germline V gene encodes CDR1 SGHRS and CDR2 YFSETQ. The CDR3 is CASSRNWEGQYF. CDR3 in DNA: TGTGCCAGCAGCCGGAATTGGGAAGGGCAGTACTTC.

The CDR3 region is CATSEAGRAQETQYF. CDR3 bases: TGTGCCACCAGTGAGGCGGGACGGGCACAAGAGACCCAGTACTTC. The gene calls are TRBV24-1 and TRBJ2-5, with a tentative D call TRBD2 (6 bases). CDR1 and CDR2 (germline): KGHDR, SFDVKD. Trimming pared 4 bases from V and 2 bases from J, leaving 13 bases between. The CDR3 length is 15 residues.

Comments on this clonotype: The junction differs from germline at one of its ends, possibly a read error. The V gene is TRBV5-1, the J gene TRBJ2-1; 11 nucleotides align to TRBD1. The V gene's germline CDR1 is SGHRS and CDR2 YFSETQ. This CDR3 spans 16 amino acids. This CDR3 reads CASSAGQGAVYNEQFF. CDR3 DNA sequence: TGTGCCAGCAGCGCAGGACAGGGGGCAGTCTACAATGAGCAGTTCTTC.

This clonotype was seen just once. A junction end diverges from the germline sequence, so it may reflect a read error. V is TRBV7-8 and J is TRBJ2-3; D remains ambiguous. Per the germline V gene, CDR1 is SGHVS and CDR2 is FQNEAQ. This CDR3 has 14 residues. CDR3 DNA sequence: TGTGCCAGCAGCTATTACCCTGGGTTGAGTGAGCAGTTTTTT. Translating it yields CASSYYPGLSEQFF.

CDR3 sequence (DNA): TGTGCCAGCGGTCTAAGTTCGCAGGGGGGCACTGAAGCTTTCTTT. Residues: CASGLSSQGGTEAFF. This chain uses TRBV2 with TRBJ1-1, with 7 bases matching TRBD1. CDR1 and CDR2 from the germline V gene are SNHLY and FYNNEI. V trimming: 8 bases; J trimming: 4 bases; junction bases outside the gene matches: 13. This CDR3 contains 15 residues.

This clonotype is a singleton in its sample. The chain is built from TRBV2 and TRBJ2-3, with D perhaps TRBD1 or TRBD2 (5 bases each). The CDR3 contains 13 residues. V lost 7 bases and J lost 7, with 15 bases in between. Germline V gene sequence: CDR1 SNHLY, CDR2 FYNNEI. The CDR3 nucleotides are TGTGCCAGCACTGATATAGGGACGAATACGCAGTATTTT. It codes for CASTDIGTNTQYF.

This clonotype has at least ten counts. The chain joins TRBV5-1 to TRBJ1-1; D unresolved. CDR3 length equals 15 residues. Germline V gene data show CDR1 as SGHRS and CDR2 as YFSETQ. Trimming left V 0 bases short and J 3 bases short, with 12 bases between. This CDR3 is CASSLAGGEYTEAFF. As DNA, the CDR3 is TGCGCCAGCAGCTTGGCCGGTGGGGAGTACACTGAAGCTTTCTTT.

Concerning this clonotype: At one end the junction does not follow the germline gene, possibly because of a read error. The chain recombines TRBV7-7 with TRBJ1-6; D is unresolved. Germline V lookup: CDR1 SSHAT, CDR2 FNYEAQ (reference sequence). This CDR3 contains 14 residues. The CDR3 DNA sequence: TGTGCCAGCAGCCCCAAACCTTATTCACCCCCCCACCACTTT. It yields the protein CASSPKPYSPPHHF.

The J gene is TRBJ2-5, the V gene TRBV19; perhaps TRBD1 as D (5 bases). CDR3 size: 14 residues. The germline V gene encodes CDR1 LNHDA and CDR2 SQIVND (reference sequence). The germline V and J ends were trimmed by 5 bases and 5 bases, with 15 bases remaining between them. CDR3 region: CASSPSSAGETQYF. Written as DNA, the CDR3 is TGTGCCAGTAGTCCCTCATCTGCAGGGGAGACCCAGTACTTC.

A note on this clonotype: At one boundary the junction diverges from the germline segment, which might be a read error. The rearrangement uses TRBV7-9 and TRBJ1-4, with TRBD1 as a possible D gene (5 bases). The CDR3 runs 14 residues. In germline, CDR1 is SEHNR, CDR2 FQNEAQ (reference sequence). For the CDR3, the DNA is TGTGCCAGCAGCTTAGCCGGGACTGACGACGGGCTGCTGTTT. Translated: CASSLAGTDDGLLF.

This clonotype showed up just once. The rearrangement links TRBV20-1 to TRBJ2-1; D not resolved. Trimming stripped 5 bases from V and 8 bases from J, with 13 bases between. CDR3 length equals 12 residues. CDR1 and CDR2 from the germline V gene are DFQATT and SNEGSKA (reference sequence). CDR3 sequence (DNA): TGCAGTGCTGGCCCCTACCGCGATGAGCAGTTCTTC. It specifies CSAGPYRDEQFF.

This clonotype has only a few counts. The junction departs from germline at one end; a sequencing error may be responsible. The rearrangement uses TRBV7-2 and TRBJ2-3; a weak D match, TRBD2 (5 bases). The CDR3 is 14 amino acids. CDR1 SGHTA and CDR2 FQGNSA come from the germline V gene. The CDR3 nucleotides are TGTGCCAGCAGCTTAGATCGTGCGGGCCCGCTCCATTCTTTT. Its protein is CASSLDRAGPLHSF.

About this clonotype itself: One end of the junction varies from germline; a read error may be responsible. CDR3 region: CATSIGAGAPATQYF. CDR3 nucleotides: TGTGCCACCAGCATAGGGGCGGGGGCGCCAGCTACGCAGTATTTT. The chain is built from TRBV7-3 and TRBJ2-3; D possibly corresponds to TRBD2 (7 bases). Germline loops: CDR1 SGHTA, CDR2 FQGTGA. This CDR3 is built from 15 residues.

This clonotype has at least ten counts. This chain links TRBV7-9 with TRBJ1-3; D gene unclear. The CDR3 runs 15 residues. V was cut by 1 base and J by 1 base, with 8 bases left in between. Germline CDR1 and CDR2: SEHNR and FQNEAQ (reference sequence). The CDR3 DNA reads TGTGCCAGCAGCTTAGAGTCGGGGTCTGGAAACACCATATATTTT. Its translation is CASSLESGSGNTIYF. Combining the CDR3 with reference TRBV7-9 and TRBJ1-3 gives the whole variable domain DTGVSQNPRHKITKRGQNVTFRCDPISEHNRLYWYRQTLGQGPEFLTYFQNEAQLEKSRLLSDRFSAERPKGSFSTLEIQRTEQGDSAMYLCASSLESGSGNTIYFGEGSWLTVV.

This clonotype appeared once. The junction departs from the called germline gene at one end, perhaps through a read error. The rearrangement links TRBV7-6 to TRBJ1-3; the D is unclear. CDR3 length equals 14 residues. Germline loops: CDR1 SGHVS, CDR2 FNYEAQ. This CDR3 reads CASSAAVVSGNTIF. CDR3 DNA: TGTGCCAGCAGCGCAGCCGTAGTCTCTGGAAACACCATATTT.